This T cell receptor (beta chain) is from a study of T cells in Graves' hyperthyroidism and ophthalmopathy. Study details: The blood sample was taken at first diagnosis, before treatment began.

Amplified TCR beta CDR3 regions came from RNA transcripts. Using the HTBI primer set, a first-round RT-PCR was run on the TCR CDR3. Via MiXCR, TCRdb re-called the multiplex PCR reads, giving one row per CDR3 protein. The sample has under 250,000 distinct CDR3 sequences, under 20% seen once. Points from the study as a whole: Ophthalmopathy cases were set apart from stable hyperthyroidism by a 13 V-J model.

The CDR3 is made up of 16 amino acids. V dropped 5 bases and J dropped 5; count of bases not matched to a gene: 10. CDR1 and CDR2 from the germline V gene are SGHTA and FQGNSA. This clonotype was recorded many times. Its antigen is not known. The sequencing sample was made of blood. The rearrangement uses TRBV7-2 and TRBJ2-2; 8 nucleotides agree with TRBD2. This receptor was identified in a man in his fifties or sixties with Graves' hyperthyroidism. The CDR3 sequence is CASSRGVAGWTGELFF. For the CDR3, the DNA is TGTGCCAGCAGCCGGGGGGTAGCGGGGTGGACCGGGGAGCTGTTTTTT.